This T cell receptor beta chain was observed in a study of T cells in localized non-small cell lung cancer (dated by TCRdb to about 2020). Some background on the complete study: Comparing tumors with uninvolved tumor-adjacent lungs, the study looked at the T cell repertoires of hundreds of patients with early-stage NSCLC. All 240 or so NSCLC patients in the cohort were treatment-naive and had localized lung tumors that were resected. A mean age of around 69 years was recorded for the NSCLC patients, of whom 120 to 150 were male and over 100 were female. General study outcomes and caveats: Uninvolved tumor-adjacent lung showed the highest T cell clonality, higher than tumor, which suggests more focused antigenic responses in the uninvolved tumor-adjacent lung. A median of about 53 of the top 100 tumor clones were detected in paired uninvolved adjacent lung, and 25 to 35 of these tumor clones were also found among the top 100 clones of the paired uninvolved adjacent lung. Higher T cell density in blood was associated with longer overall survival, whereas higher clonality in adjacent lung was associated with shorter survival. Because multi-region tumor sequencing was not done, intratumor heterogeneity could not be ruled out. Because the study design was exploratory, TCR variables were selected using unadjusted p-values without false-discovery rate correction.

At diagnosis, peripheral blood, uninvolved tumor-adjacent lung and tumor were collected and stored as a combination of fresh-frozen and FFPE material. Blood samples were analyzed as peripheral blood mononuclear cells for TCR repertoire profiling. The immunoSEQ Assay was used to sequence TCR beta CDR3 regions from DNA. In the source study's methods: To compute T cell density, TCR beta template counts were normalized to usable DNA, which was estimated by amplifying housekeeping genes. Richness was estimated with the preseqR package, extrapolating to 400,000 templates for PBMC samples and 120,000 templates for tissue samples. Clonality was taken to be one minus Pielou's evenness. Tissue-enriched TCRs were identified by differential abundance testing using productive amino-acid clonotypes, minimum total count 5 and alpha 0.1. The Jaccard Index and the Morisita Overlap Index were used to measure how much the repertoires overlapped between compartments. GLIPH clustered TCR beta CDR3s with public tetramer-defined viral CDR3s; viral motifs required at least three viral sequences plus V-gene enrichment. In its TCRdb copy, this immuneACCESS table keeps in-frame sequences only and misses some clones. Where compared with another copy, unresolved V genes explain less than half of these, and the others have no known cause. The DNA was the basis for D and trimming; V, J and clone size are from that table. The sample records about 41,000 clones, approximately 80% of which are singletons. In total, the top ten clones hold almost 8% of the sample.

The germline V gene encodes CDR1 MNHNY and CDR2 SVGAGI (reference sequence). For this chain, trimming is 3 bases at the V end and 6 bases at the J end, and the number of junction bases without a gene match is 4. From cysteine to phenylalanine, the CDR3 is 16 amino acids long. Just the 48-base CDR3 DNA is kept, in frame starting at base 1. With respect to this clone: Its antigen is still unknown. No qualities accompany the bases; no much larger clone lies one base away.

The specimen was PBMCs, collected before any cancer treatment. The TCR sequence derives from a man aged 35 to 70 with stage II lung adenocarcinoma. The sequence is built from TRBV6-6 and TRBJ2-2, and TRBD2 matches 13 of the central bases. The CDR3 here reads CASSYRTSGSAGELFF. The DNA reads as follows: TGTGCCAGCAGTTATAGGACTAGCGGGAGCGCCGGGGAGCTGTTTTTT.